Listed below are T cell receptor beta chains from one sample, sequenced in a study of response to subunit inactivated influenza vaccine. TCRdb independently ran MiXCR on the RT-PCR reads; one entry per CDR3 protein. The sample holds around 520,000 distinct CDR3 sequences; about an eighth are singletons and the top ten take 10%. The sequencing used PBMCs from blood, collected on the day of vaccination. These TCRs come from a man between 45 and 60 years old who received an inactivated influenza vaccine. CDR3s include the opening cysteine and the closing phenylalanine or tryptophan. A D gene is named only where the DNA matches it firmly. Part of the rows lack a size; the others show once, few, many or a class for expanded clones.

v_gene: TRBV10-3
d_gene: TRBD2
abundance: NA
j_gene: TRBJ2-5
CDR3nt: TGTGCCATCAGTGCGGGGACTAGGGTGGAGTTC
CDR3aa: CAISAGTRVEF

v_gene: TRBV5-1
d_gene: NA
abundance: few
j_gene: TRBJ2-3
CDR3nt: TGCGCCAGCAGCTTGGACGGCAGCCCTAGCACAGATACGCAGTATTTT
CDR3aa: CASSLDGSPSTDTQYF

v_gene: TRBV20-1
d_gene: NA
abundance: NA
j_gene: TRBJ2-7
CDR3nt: TGCAGTGCCACCCCCGCCGGGCGAGGAGGCGAGCAGTACTTC
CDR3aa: CSATPAGRGGEQYF

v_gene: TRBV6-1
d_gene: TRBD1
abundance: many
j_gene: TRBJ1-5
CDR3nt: TGTGCCAGCAGGGACAGGGGGAATCAGCCCCAGCATTTT
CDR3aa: CASRDRGNQPQHF

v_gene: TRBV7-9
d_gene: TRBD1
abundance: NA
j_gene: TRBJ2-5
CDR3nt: TGTGCCAGCAGCTCCTCAGGGGGCTATGGTGAGACCCAGTACTTC
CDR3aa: CASSSSGGYGETQYF

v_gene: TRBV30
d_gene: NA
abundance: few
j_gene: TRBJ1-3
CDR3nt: TGTGCCTGGAGCCCCTCTGGAAACACCATATATTTT
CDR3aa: CAWSPSGNTIYF

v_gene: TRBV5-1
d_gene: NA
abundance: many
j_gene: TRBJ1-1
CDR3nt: TGCGCCAGCAGCTTGGAGGGCGGGGCTGAAGCTTTCTTT
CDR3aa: CASSLEGGAEAFF

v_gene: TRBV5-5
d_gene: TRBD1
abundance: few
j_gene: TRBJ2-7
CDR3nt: TGTGCCAGCAGCTTGGGGACAGGGACCGAGCAGTACTTC
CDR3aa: CASSLGTGTEQYF

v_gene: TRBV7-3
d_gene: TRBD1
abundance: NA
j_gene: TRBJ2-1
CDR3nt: TGTGCCAGCAGCTTAGGCAGGGGGCCTAGCAATGAGCAGTTCTTC
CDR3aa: CASSLGRGPSNEQFF

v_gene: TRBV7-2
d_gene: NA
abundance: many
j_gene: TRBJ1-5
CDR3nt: TGTGCCAGCAGTGAGGGGGTTAGTCAGCCCCAGCATTTT
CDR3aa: CASSEGVSQPQHF

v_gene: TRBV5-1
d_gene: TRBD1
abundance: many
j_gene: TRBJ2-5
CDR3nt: TGCGCCAGCAGCACCGGGACAGACGTACAAGAGACCCAGTACTTC
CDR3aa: CASSTGTDVQETQYF

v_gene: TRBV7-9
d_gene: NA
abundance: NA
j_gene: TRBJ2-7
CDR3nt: TGTGCCAGCAGCTTACTCGGGACAACTACCTACGAGCAGTACTTC
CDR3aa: CASSLLGTTTYEQYF

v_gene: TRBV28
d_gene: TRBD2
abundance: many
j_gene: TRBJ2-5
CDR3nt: TGTGCCAGCAGCGCCCTGGGGACTATAGAGACCCAGTACTTC
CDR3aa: CASSALGTIETQYF

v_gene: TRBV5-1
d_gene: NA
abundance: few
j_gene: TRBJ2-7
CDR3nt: TGCGCCAGCCGAATCCAGTCGGGGCCCTACGAGCAGTACTTC
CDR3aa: CASRIQSGPYEQYF

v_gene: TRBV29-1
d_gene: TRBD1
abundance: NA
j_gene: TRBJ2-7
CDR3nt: TGCAGCGTCGGGGACAGCTCCTACGAGCAGTACTTC
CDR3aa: CSVGDSSYEQYF

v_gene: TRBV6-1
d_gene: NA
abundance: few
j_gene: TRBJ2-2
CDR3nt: TGTGCCAGCAAAGGGGGGGTTTACACCGGGGAGCTGTTTTTT
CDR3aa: CASKGGVYTGELFF

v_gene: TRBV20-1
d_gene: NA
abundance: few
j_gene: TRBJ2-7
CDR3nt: TGCAGTGCTTCGGACAGCCCCACCTACGAGCAGTACTTC
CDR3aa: CSASDSPTYEQYF

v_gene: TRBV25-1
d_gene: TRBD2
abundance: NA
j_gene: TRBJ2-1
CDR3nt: TGTGCCAGCAGTGACCAACTAGCGGGAGATTTTGAGCAGTTCTTC
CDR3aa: CASSDQLAGDFEQFF

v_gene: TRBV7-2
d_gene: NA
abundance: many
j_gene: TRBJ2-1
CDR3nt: TGTGCCAGCAGCTTAATTGTGGTTAGCCCGGAGCAGTTCTTC
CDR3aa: CASSLIVVSPEQFF

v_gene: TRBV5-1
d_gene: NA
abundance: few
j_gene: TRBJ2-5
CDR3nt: TGCGCCAGCAGCTTGTTGGGAATACAAGAGACCCAGTACTTC
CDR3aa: CASSLLGIQETQYF